The entry below gives a single TCR beta chain sequence along with its context. Its antigen is unidentified. These data are taken from a study of cytomegalovirus exposure and HLA in healthy donors. General study points: Using a false discovery rate of 0.05, a later analysis showed that 15,000 to 20,000 TCR beta sequences were associated with HLA alleles. Earlier findings revealed that most TCR beta V segments proved productive either about 87% or about 30% of the time. The presence/absence work took it that sequencing depth was about the same across donors.

The primer mix had 60 Vbeta and 13 Jbeta primers. Clones were sequenced by immunoSEQ multiplex PCR, and TCRdb holds only the in-frame ones, with some missing. The data contain about 120,000 clones, about 75% of them singletons. The CDR3 spans 14 residues. CDR1 is MNHNS, CDR2 SASEGT, per germline. The chain combines TRBV6-1 with TRBJ2-5, with D perhaps matching TRBD1 (6 bases). Near its end, the DNA agrees better with TRBJ2-7, so the J call may be wrong. The clonotype comes from a man between 60 and 70 years old in good health and CMV-seropositive. Sequencing was carried out using PBMCs. This CDR3 reads CASSSPQTGFEQYF. The CDR3, as DNA: TGTGCCAGCAGTAGCCCCCAAACAGGGTTCGAGCAGTACTTC.